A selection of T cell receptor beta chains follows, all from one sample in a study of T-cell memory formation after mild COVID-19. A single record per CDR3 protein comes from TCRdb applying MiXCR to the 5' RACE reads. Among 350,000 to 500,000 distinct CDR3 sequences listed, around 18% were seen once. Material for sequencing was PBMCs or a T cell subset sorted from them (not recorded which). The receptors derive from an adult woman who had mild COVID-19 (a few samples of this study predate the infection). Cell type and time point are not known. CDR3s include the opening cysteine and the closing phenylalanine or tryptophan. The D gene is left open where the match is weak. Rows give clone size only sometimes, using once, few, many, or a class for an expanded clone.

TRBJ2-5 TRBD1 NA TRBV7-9 CASSALGRTGGYQGETQYF TGTGCCAGCAGCGCCCTGGGTCGGACAGGGGGCTACCAGGGAGAGACCCAGTACTTC
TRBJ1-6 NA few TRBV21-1 CASSRGDSPLHF TGTGCCAGCAGCAGGGGAGATTCACCCCTCCACTTT
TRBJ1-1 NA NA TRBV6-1 CASSQRRWNTEAFF TGTGCCAGCAGTCAAAGGAGGTGGAACACTGAAGCTTTCTTT
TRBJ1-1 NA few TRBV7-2 CASSSSGGVNTEAFF TGTGCCAGCAGCTCCTCGGGGGGGGTGAACACTGAAGCTTTCTTT
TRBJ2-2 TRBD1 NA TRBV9 CASSARTGYTGELFF TGTGCCAGCAGCGCCCGGACAGGGTACACCGGGGAGCTGTTTTTT
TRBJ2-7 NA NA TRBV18 CASSPQNGLTYEQYF TGTGCCAGCTCACCACAGAATGGGTTGACCTACGAGCAGTACTTC
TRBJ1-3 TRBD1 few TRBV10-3 CAIKGQGGNTIYF TGTGCCATCAAGGGACAGGGAGGAAACACCATATATTTT
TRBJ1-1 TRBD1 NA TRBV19 CAITRTGTGNTEAFF TGTGCCATCACGCGAACCGGGACAGGGAACACTGAAGCTTTCTTT
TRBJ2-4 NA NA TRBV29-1 CSVEDNLAKNIQYF TGCAGCGTTGAAGACAACTTAGCCAAAAACATTCAGTACTTC
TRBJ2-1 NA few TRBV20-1 CSARDHLAGTGEQFF TGCAGTGCTAGAGATCACCTAGCCGGGACTGGTGAGCAGTTCTTC
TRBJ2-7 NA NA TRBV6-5 CASRRTASSYEQYF TGTGCCAGCAGAAGGACGGCGAGCTCCTACGAGCAGTACTTC
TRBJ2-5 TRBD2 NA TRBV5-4 CASSPFGRGREGQETQYF TGTGCCAGCAGCCCTTTTGGTAGGGGTCGGGAGGGCCAAGAGACCCAGTACTTC
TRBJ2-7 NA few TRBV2 CASYSGEVAYEQYF TGTGCCAGTTACTCAGGGGAGGTTGCTTACGAGCAGTACTTC
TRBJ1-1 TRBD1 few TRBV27 CASRASDRGTEAFF TGTGCCAGCCGAGCTTCGGACAGGGGCACTGAAGCTTTCTTT
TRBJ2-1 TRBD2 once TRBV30 CAWSDLAGVSNEQFF TGTGCCTGGAGTGATCTAGCGGGAGTGAGCAATGAGCAGTTCTTC
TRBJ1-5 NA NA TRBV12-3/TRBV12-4 CASSLHRMLQHF TGTGCCAGCAGTTTACACCGTATGCTCCAGCATTTT
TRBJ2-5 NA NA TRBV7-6 CASSGIRQETQYF TGTGCCAGCAGCGGGATTCGACAAGAGACCCAGTACTTC
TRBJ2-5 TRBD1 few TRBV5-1 CASSLVGQGAQETQYF TGCGCCAGCAGCTTGGTGGGGCAGGGGGCCCAAGAGACCCAGTACTTC
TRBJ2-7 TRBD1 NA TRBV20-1 CSAPNRGRSPEEQYF TGCAGTGCGCCGAACAGGGGGCGCTCACCGGAAGAGCAGTACTTC
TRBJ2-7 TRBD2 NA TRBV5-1 CASSFRLAGGSYEQYF TGCGCCAGCAGCTTTAGACTAGCGGGAGGGTCGTACGAGCAGTACTTC
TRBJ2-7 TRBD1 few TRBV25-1 CAYNVTGICEQYF TGTGCCTACAACGTGACAGGGATTTGCGAGCAGTACTTC
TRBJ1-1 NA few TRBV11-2 CASRRIDGLNTEAFF TGTGCCAGCAGGAGGATCGACGGCTTGAACACTGAAGCTTTCTTT
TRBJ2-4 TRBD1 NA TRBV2 CASSYDRGLLNIQYF TGTGCCAGCAGTTACGACAGGGGGCTATTAAACATTCAGTACTTC
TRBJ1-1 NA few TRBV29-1 CSVGEGGFTEAFF TGCAGCGTTGGCGAGGGAGGGTTCACTGAAGCTTTCTTT
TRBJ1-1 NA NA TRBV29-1 CSVGYIGLHAFF TGCAGCGTTGGATACATCGGCTTACACGCTTTCTTT
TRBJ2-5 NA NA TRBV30 CAWSRSGETQYF TGTGCCTGGAGTCGCTCAGGGGAGACCCAGTACTTC
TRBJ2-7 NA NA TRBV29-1 CSATADLSYEQYF TGCAGCGCCACGGCCGATCTTTCCTACGAGCAGTACTTC
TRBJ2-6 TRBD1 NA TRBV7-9 CASSWVTGTGANVLTF TGTGCCAGCAGCTGGGTGACAGGGACTGGGGCCAACGTCCTGACTTTC
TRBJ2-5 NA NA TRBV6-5 CASTASRGKDQETQYF TGTGCCAGCACCGCCAGCCGGGGAAAGGACCAAGAGACCCAGTACTTC
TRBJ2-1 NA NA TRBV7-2 CASSLLWGISYNEQFF TGTGCCAGCAGCTTACTGTGGGGGATCTCCTACAATGAGCAGTTCTTC
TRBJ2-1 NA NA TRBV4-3 CASSQEEAREQFF TGCGCCAGCAGCCAAGAGGAAGCCCGAGAGCAGTTCTTC
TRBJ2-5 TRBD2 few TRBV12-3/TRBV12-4 CASSSPGGGAVETQYF TGTGCCAGCAGTTCCCCTGGCGGGGGGGCCGTAGAGACCCAGTACTTC
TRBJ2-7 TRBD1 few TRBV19 CASSASFLTGGSYEQYF TGTGCCAGTAGTGCCTCCTTCCTGACAGGGGGTTCCTACGAGCAGTACTTC
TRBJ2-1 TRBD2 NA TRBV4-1 CASSQGLAPNEQFF TGCGCCAGCAGCCAAGGACTAGCGCCCAATGAGCAGTTCTTC
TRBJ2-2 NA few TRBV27 CASSWGQATGELFF TGTGCCAGCAGTTGGGGGCAGGCCACCGGGGAGCTGTTTTTT
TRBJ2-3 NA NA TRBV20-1 CSARDLNLTDTQYF TGCAGTGCTAGAGATCTTAACCTCACAGATACGCAGTATTTT
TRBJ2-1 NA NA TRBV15 CATSRDKPGRGEQFF TGTGCCACCAGCAGAGATAAACCCGGGCGGGGTGAGCAGTTCTTC
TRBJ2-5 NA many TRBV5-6 CASSRLETQYF TGTGCCAGCAGCCGATTGGAGACCCAGTACTTC
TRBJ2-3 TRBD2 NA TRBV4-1 CASSQPGRGVRDTQYF TGCGCCAGCAGCCAACCGGGGCGGGGGGTCCGGGATACGCAGTATTTT
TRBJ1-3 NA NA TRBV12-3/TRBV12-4 CASSLRGTGNTIYF TGTGCCAGCAGTTTAAGGGGAACTGGAAACACCATATATTTT
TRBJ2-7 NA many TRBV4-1 CASSQAITKGEQYF TGCGCCAGCAGCCAGGCTATTACCAAGGGCGAGCAGTACTTC
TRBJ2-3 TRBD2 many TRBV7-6 CASSLGASGITDTQYF TGTGCCAGCAGCCTCGGGGCTAGCGGGATCACAGATACGCAGTATTTT
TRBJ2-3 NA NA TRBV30 CAWAALGSTDTQYF TGTGCCTGGGCGGCCTTAGGAAGCACAGATACGCAGTATTTT
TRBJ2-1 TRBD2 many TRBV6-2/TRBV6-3 CASRTVGLANYNEQFF TGTGCCAGCAGAACGGTGGGACTAGCGAACTACAATGAGCAGTTCTTC
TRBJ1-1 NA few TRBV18 CASSGGGHTEAFF TGTGCCAGCTCTGGTGGGGGGCACACTGAAGCTTTCTTT
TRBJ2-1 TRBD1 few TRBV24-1 CATGTGQNEQFF TGTGCCACTGGGACAGGGCAAAATGAGCAGTTCTTC
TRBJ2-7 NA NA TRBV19 CASQGHTYEQYF TGTGCCAGTCAGGGACACACCTACGAGCAGTACTTC
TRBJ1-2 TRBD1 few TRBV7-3 CASSPQGGQGGGYTF TGTGCCAGCAGCCCCCAAGGGGGACAGGGAGGCGGCTACACCTTC
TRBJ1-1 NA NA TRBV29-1 CSVVQYRAYTEAFF TGCAGCGTTGTGCAGTATCGTGCTTACACTGAAGCTTTCTTT
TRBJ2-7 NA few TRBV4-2 CASSQDTAVYEQYF TGTGCCAGCAGCCAAGACACAGCGGTTTACGAGCAGTACTTC
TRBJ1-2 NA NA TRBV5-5 CASSYGESYGYTF TGTGCCAGCAGCTATGGGGAAAGTTATGGCTACACCTTC
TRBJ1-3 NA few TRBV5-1 CASSLNVNSGNTIYF TGCGCCAGCAGCTTGAACGTGAACTCTGGAAACACCATATATTTT
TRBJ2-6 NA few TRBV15 CATSTRGANVLTF TGTGCCACCAGCACCCGAGGGGCCAACGTCCTGACTTTC
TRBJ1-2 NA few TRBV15 CATSRDKVYPLGYTF TGTGCCACCAGCAGAGATAAGGTGTATCCTCTTGGCTACACCTTC